The sequence of this T cell receptor (beta chain) was determined in a study of cytomegalovirus exposure and HLA in healthy donors. The CDR3 spans 13 residues. Germline CDR1 reads SGHAT; CDR2 reads FQNNGV. The V gene lost 0 bases and the J gene lost 3 bases, with 6 bases spanning the gap. As concerns this clone: The antigen is not known.

The PCR contained 60 Vbeta and 13 Jbeta primers. The method was immunoSEQ multiplex PCR; TCRdb's version includes in-frame clones alone and lacks a portion of them. The data hold around 180,000 clones, with around 85% observed a single time. Study conclusions and caveats: Donor immune exposure was known only as CMV serostatus. In a later analysis, at a false discovery rate of 0.05, 16,951 TCR beta sequences were associated with HLA alleles.

The chain combines TRBV11-2 with TRBJ2-7; the D gene is possibly TRBD1 (5 bases). The sequence came from a boy aged 2 to 10 in good health and CMV-seronegative. Specimen: PBMCs. CDR3 in amino acids: CASSLDRGYEQYF. The CDR3 coding sequence is TGTGCCAGCAGCTTAGATAGGGGCTACGAGCAGTACTTC.